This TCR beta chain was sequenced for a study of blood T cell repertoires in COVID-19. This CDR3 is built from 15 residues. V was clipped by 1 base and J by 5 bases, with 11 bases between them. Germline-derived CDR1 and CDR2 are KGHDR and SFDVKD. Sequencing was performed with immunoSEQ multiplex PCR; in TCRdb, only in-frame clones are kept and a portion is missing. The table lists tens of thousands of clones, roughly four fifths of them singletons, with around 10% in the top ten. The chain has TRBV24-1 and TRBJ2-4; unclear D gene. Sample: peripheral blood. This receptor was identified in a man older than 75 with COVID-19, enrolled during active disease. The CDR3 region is CATSDFTGSQNIQYF. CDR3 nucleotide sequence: TGTGCCACCAGTGATTTCACCGGTTCCCAAAACATTCAGTACTTC.